The 4 T cell receptor beta chains listed next were all sequenced from one sample in a study of T-cell reconstitution after alpha-beta-depleted transplantation in children. As it was prepared, the TCRbeta library received unique molecular identifiers. TCRdb redid the calling of the PCR reads with MiXCR, one entry per CDR3 protein. The sample gives 230,000 or so distinct CDR3 sequences, more than 10% of which show up once; roughly 2.8% is in the top ten. Sequencing was performed on PBMCs from the stem cell graft donor, taken from the stem cell graft. These TCRs come from a human donor who donated a stem cell graft to a child with acute lymphoblastic leukemia.

In this sample, this clonotype turned up many times. The genes are TRBV11-2 and TRBJ2-3, with TRBD2 as a possible D gene (7 bases). In germline, CDR1 is SGHAT, CDR2 FQNNGV. The ends were cut back, 5 bases at V and 7 bases at J, with 28 bases in the middle. The CDR3 covers 18 residues. This chain's CDR3 is CASSRPGGRAGAINTQYF. CDR3 DNA: TGTGCCAGCAGCCGACCCGGGGGGAGGGCGGGGGCGATAAATACGCAGTATTTT. Filled out from reference TRBV11-2 and TRBJ2-3, the complete variable domain reads EAGVAQSPRYKIIEKRQSVAFWCNPISGHATLYWYQQILGQGPKLLIQFQNNGVVDDSQLPKDRFSAERLKGVDSTLKIQPAKLEDSAVYLCASSRPGGRAGAINTQYFGPGTRLTVL.

This clonotype was picked up many times. The chain carries TRBV5-6 and TRBJ2-2; 9 bases map to TRBD1. V trimming: 4 bases; J trimming: 1 base; junction bases outside the gene matches: 14. This CDR3 is built from 19 residues. Per germline, CDR1 SGHDT and CDR2 YYEEEE. This CDR3 reads CASSTRSRWGQGNTGELFF. CDR3 nucleotide sequence: TGTGCCAGCAGCACCCGGTCGCGGTGGGGACAGGGGAACACCGGGGAGCTGTTTTTT. Based on the CDR3 plus reference TRBV5-6 and TRBJ2-2, the full variable domain is DAGVTQSPTHLIKTRGQQVTLRCSPKSGHDTVSWYQQALGQGPQFIFQYYEEEERQRGNFPDRFSGHQFPNYSSELNVNALLLGDSALYLCASSTRSRWGQGNTGELFFGEGSRLTVL.

In its sample, this clonotype was seen many times. This chain links TRBV5-4 with TRBJ2-2; D unresolved. The CDR3 has 16 residues. Germline V lookup: CDR1 SGHNT, CDR2 YYREEE (reference sequence). The V end was cut by 1 base, the J end by 1 base, with 11 bases between. CDR3 in amino acids: CASSLRAELNTGELFF. CDR3 bases: TGTGCCAGCAGCTTGAGGGCAGAGTTGAACACCGGGGAGCTGTTTTTT.

This clonotype occurred many times. This chain connects TRBV27 to TRBJ2-2; TRBD1 matches at 9 bases. Germline V lookup: CDR1 MNHEY, CDR2 SMNVEV (reference sequence). V shed 2 bases, J shed 5 bases, and the junction held 3 bases outside the gene matches. There are 15 residues in the CDR3. In nucleotides, the CDR3 is TGTGCCAGCAGTTTAAGGGACAGGGTAACCGGGGAGCTGTTTTTT. Its translation is CASSLRDRVTGELFF.